This T cell receptor (beta chain) was identified during a study of spatial heterogeneity in lung cancer. At the level of the study: Samples came from some 71 TRACERx patients with untreated early-stage lung cancer. Among detected sequences, beta-chain ones consistently exceeded alpha-chain ones in number.

Trimming left V 2 bases short and J 5 bases short, with 7 bases between. The CDR3 loop spans 13 amino acids. Germline V gene sequence: CDR1 MNHNS, CDR2 SASEGT. All TCR cDNA molecules were individually tagged with a unique molecular identifier. Each CDR3 protein is one row after TCRdb ran MiXCR on the 5' RACE reads. The table has roughly 120,000 distinct CDR3 sequences, over 9% seen once. Described time point: blood at routine non-recurrence follow-up after resection. Whole RNA obtained from tumor, nontumor lung or frozen PBMC underwent sequencing without sorting. The material was PBMCs, obtained at follow-up. This chain links TRBV6-1 with TRBJ1-5; no clear D gene. The sequence was collected from a male donor with early-stage non-small cell lung cancer. CDR3 amino acids: CASSEQSDQPQHF. CDR3 DNA sequence: TGTGCCAGCAGTGAACAAAGCGATCAGCCCCAGCATTTT.